Below are 16 T cell receptor beta chains sequenced from a single sample in a study of human T cells and chemical hapten exposure (dated by TCRdb to the early 2020s). Libraries were made using RACE. The run used a NextSeq 500. The raw public data were reprocessed by TCRdb itself: fastp quality trimming at Q25, MiXCR clonotype calling, in-frame beta chains only. Entries that share a CDR3 protein sequence are merged under the most common genes and DNA. The table for this sample lists a few hundred thousand distinct CDR3 sequences; approximately 5% of them were counted only once. Around 8.6% of the sample belongs to the ten largest clones. In the paper's terms, the time point label means: pre-sensitization, week 0. What the treatment or condition label conveys for this sample: therapeutic diphenylcyclopropenone sensitization with weekly scalp DPC. The material sequenced was whole blood, taken in connection with sensitization to the hapten diphenylcyclopropenone (DPC). The receptors come from a woman between 18 and 30 years old with alopecia areata. Some clones in this sample may be carry-over from other donors' samples.

The rearrangement uses TRBV7-8 and TRBJ2-1; D might be TRBD1 (6 bases). Per germline, CDR1 SGHVS and CDR2 FQNEAQ. V was cut by 2 bases and J by 0 bases, with 17 bases left in between. The CDR3 contains 18 residues. In DNA form, the CDR3 reads TGTGCCAGCAGCTTAAGTGAGACAGGTTTATTCTCCTACAATGAGCAGTTCTTC. Translation: CASSLSETGLFSYNEQFF.

The sample holds a few counts of this clonotype. The rearrangement uses TRBV6-2 or TRBV6-3 and TRBJ1-1; D possibly corresponds to TRBD1 (5 bases). This CDR3 contains 14 residues. The germline V and J ends were trimmed by 6 bases and 0 bases, with 11 bases remaining between them. CDR1 is MNHEY, CDR2 SVGEGT, per germline. The CDR3 reads CASSSTALNTEAFF. The DNA for the CDR3 is TGTGCCAGCAGCTCGACAGCCCTGAACACTGAAGCTTTCTTT.

This clonotype appeared many times. The chain links TRBV28 to TRBJ1-2; the match to TRBD1 covers 7 bases. In germline, CDR1 is MDHEN, CDR2 SYDVKM. The CDR3 totals 15 residues. The V and J ends lost 3 bases and 6 bases, in that order; junction bases with no gene match: 10. For the CDR3, the DNA is TGTGCCAGCAGTTTTATCGGCAGGGGGACCCATGGCTACACCTTC. This sequence encodes CASSFIGRGTHGYTF.

In this sample, this clonotype turned up many times. This rearrangement joins TRBV27 to TRBJ2-1; either TRBD1 or TRBD2 may fit D (5 bases each). The CDR3 spans 15 residues. Germline CDR1 MNHEY, CDR2 SMNVEV (reference sequence). Trimming took off 4 bases at V and 4 bases at J, with 14 bases between the two ends. CDR3 amino acids: CASSYDRDYYNEQFF. The CDR3 coding sequence is TGTGCCAGCAGTTATGACAGAGACTATTACAATGAGCAGTTCTTC.

This clonotype was detected many times. J is TRBJ1-5 and V is TRBV27; no clear D gene. The CDR3 covers 16 residues. V lost 3 bases and J 0 bases, leaving 12 bases between the germline ends. Germline V gene sequence: CDR1 MNHEY, CDR2 SMNVEV (reference sequence). CDR3 bases: TGTGCCAGCAGTTTGTCATGGGCACATAGCAATCAGCCCCAGCATTTT. This gives the protein CASSLSWAHSNQPQHF.

The chain has TRBV3-1 and TRBJ2-1; the D is unclear. Trimming shortened V by 1 base and J by 6 bases, and 13 bases separated the two germline ends. The germline V gene encodes CDR1 LGHDT and CDR2 YNNKEL (reference sequence). This CDR3 has 15 residues. The CDR3 loop is CASSQVLPTINEQFF. The CDR3 coding sequence is TGTGCCAGCAGCCAAGTTCTACCGACGATCAATGAGCAGTTCTTC.

The chain couples TRBV6-2 or TRBV6-3 to TRBJ2-7; D not resolved. V lost 0 bases and J lost 0, with 12 bases in between. This CDR3 is 16 amino acids long. Germline V gene lookup returns CDR1 MNHEY and CDR2 SVGEGT. The CDR3 sequence is CASSYSPRESSYEQYF. Here the CDR3 DNA reads TGTGCCAGCAGTTACTCCCCTAGGGAAAGCTCCTACGAGCAGTACTTC.

This clonotype has ten or more counts. V usage is TRBV29-1 and J usage is TRBJ1-1, with D unclear. The CDR3 extends over 11 amino acids. Trimming stripped 2 bases from V and 10 bases from J, with 11 bases between. In germline, CDR1 is SQVTM, CDR2 ANQGSEA. Written as DNA, the CDR3 is TGCAGCGTTGAACGGGAAAGGCGAGCTTTCTTT. This codes for CSVERERRAFF.

The table lists this clonotype with a few counts. The V and J genes are TRBV4-3 and TRBJ2-7; TRBD1 matches at 9 bases. V gave up 4 bases and J gave up 2 bases; unmatched junction bases: 6. The CDR3 has 15 residues. In germline, CDR1 is LGHNA, CDR2 YSLEER. The CDR3 coding sequence is TGCGCCAGCAGCCCAAACAGGGGGCGCCCCTACGAGCAGTACTTC. It codes for CASSPNRGRPYEQYF.

This clonotype was found a few times. V usage is TRBV12-3 or TRBV12-4 and J usage is TRBJ1-2; D is ambiguous. This CDR3 contains 17 residues. Trimming left V 6 bases short and J 4 bases short, with 24 bases between. The DNA of the CDR3 is TGTGCCAGCAGCCCACCCGGTTCGGGCGCCTTTACCTATGGCTACACCTTC. It specifies CASSPPGSGAFTYGYTF.

This clonotype showed up just a few times. This chain joins TRBV5-8 and TRBJ1-2; D ambiguous. V was trimmed by 6 bases and J by 4 bases, leaving 22 bases between them. Looked up from germline, CDR1 is SGHTS and CDR2 is YDEGEE. The CDR3 consists of 16 residues. The CDR3 region is CASTSWAIGSPYGYTF. The CDR3 DNA reads TGTGCCAGCACCTCTTGGGCGATCGGGTCCCCCTATGGCTACACCTTC.

This chain connects TRBV12-3 or TRBV12-4 to TRBJ2-3, with 12 bases fitting TRBD2. Unmatched junction bases numbered 5, after V lost 3 bases and J lost 4 bases. The CDR3 consists of 16 residues. CDR3 nucleotide sequence: TGTGCCAGCAGTTTCACTAGCGGGGGGCTACCAGATACGCAGTATTTT. It specifies CASSFTSGGLPDTQYF.

This clonotype was picked up a small number of times. V usage is TRBV3-1 and J usage is TRBJ1-3; a possible D gene is TRBD1 (6 bases). Germline-derived CDR1 and CDR2 are LGHDT and YNNKEL (reference sequence). The CDR3 is 18 amino acids. V was pared by 0 bases and J by 0 bases, with 15 bases between. As DNA, the CDR3 is TGTGCCAGCAGCCAAGACTTCAGGACAGCCCTCTCTGGAAACACCATATATTTT. Its translation is CASSQDFRTALSGNTIYF.

This clonotype occurred a few times. The gene calls are TRBV6-2 or TRBV6-3 and TRBJ2-7, with D perhaps matching TRBD1 or TRBD2 (5 bases each). The CDR3 extends over 12 amino acids. Germline assignment: CDR1 MNHEY and CDR2 SVGEGT. Trimming took 10 bases from V and 0 from J, leaving 10 bases between them. The CDR3 loop reads CATRDASYEQYF. DNA of the CDR3: TGTGCCACCCGGGACGCCTCCTACGAGCAGTACTTC.

This clonotype turned up a few times. The chain's CDR3 is CASSLRQLLNTEAFF. CDR3 coding DNA: TGTGCCAGCAGTTTAAGGCAGCTCTTAAACACTGAAGCTTTCTTT. The chain carries TRBV12-3 or TRBV12-4 and TRBJ1-1; D gene unclear. Trimming left V 2 bases short and J 2 bases short, with 12 bases between. The CDR3 loop spans 15 amino acids.

The chain combines TRBV7-8 with TRBJ2-3; D is perhaps TRBD1 or TRBD2 (5 bases each). CDR3 length equals 17 residues. Trimming removed 0 bases from V and 0 bases from J, with 13 bases in between. Looked up from germline, CDR1 is SGHVS and CDR2 is FQNEAQ. The CDR3 region is CASSLAGRGYSTDTQYF. As DNA, the CDR3 is TGTGCCAGCAGCTTAGCGGGGCGCGGGTATAGCACAGATACGCAGTATTTT.